The present TCR beta chain was sequenced within a study of T-cell reconstitution after alpha-beta-depleted transplantation in children. Study-wide findings and caveats: From newly produced T cells came most of the T-cell counts and diversity one year after transplant. Reportedly, only several hundred clones from non-depleted graft cells drove alpha-beta T-cell counts at about two months. Some patients' high day-60 TCRbeta diversity was traced to surviving recipient T cells and thymic progenitors.

The CDR3 is 13 residues long. Looked up from germline, CDR1 is SGHRS and CDR2 is YFSETQ. Trimming left V 3 bases short and J 5 bases short, with 11 bases between. This clonotype was seen only a few times. Its antigen is unidentified. It was with unique molecular identifiers that the TCRbeta library was prepared. TCRdb called the PCR reads again in MiXCR, with one record for every CDR3 protein. This repertoire shows about 980,000 distinct CDR3 sequences, 25% to 35% found once; its top ten account for roughly 31%. The sequencing used PBMCs, mostly from graft donor cells, collected 360 days after TCRalphabeta/CD19-depleted stem cell transplant. The origin of this receptor is a boy less than two years old who had a stem cell transplant for SCID, so the T cells may come from the graft donor. The chain employs TRBV5-1 and TRBJ2-5, with TRBD1 as a possible D gene (6 bases). The CDR3 loop is CASSSRGSETQYF. The CDR3 coding sequence is TGCGCCAGCAGCTCCAGGGGATCGGAGACCCAGTACTTC.